The entry below gives a single T cell receptor beta chain sequence along with its context. Its antigen is unknown. CDR1 MGHRA and CDR2 YSYEKL come from the germline V gene. The CDR3 runs to 16 residues. J gave up 6 bases and V 3 bases, and 9 bases lay outside the gene matches. This sample is drawn from a study of cytomegalovirus exposure and HLA in healthy donors. The overall study: In a previous analysis, more than 90 million unique TCR beta sequences were found from 150 million to 200 million T cells. Study-level points and caveats: Researchers reported in a later analysis that a missense DCLRE1C variant was tied to TCR beta V- and J-gene trimming.

PCR involved 60 Vbeta and 13 Jbeta primers. Sequenced by immunoSEQ multiplex PCR; TCRdb stores in-frame clones only, minus some. The sample gives 110,000 or so clones, 81% of which show up once; around 2.3% is in the top ten. The source of this sequence is a woman in her forties in good health and CMV-seronegative. The source material was PBMCs. This rearrangement joins TRBV4-1 to TRBJ1-5; 9 positions agree with TRBD1. The CDR3 sequence is CASSQGDRVGGQPQHF. CDR3 sequence (DNA): TGCGCCAGCAGCCAGGGGGACAGGGTAGGGGGTCAGCCCCAGCATTTT.